These 12 T cell receptor beta chains originate from one sample sequenced in a study of CD8 T cells in Susac syndrome. The RNA input was roughly 0.5 to 1 ug, and it was reverse transcribed with random hexamers. MiXCR, run by TCRdb on the immunoSEQ multiplex PCR reads, gives a single entry per CDR3 protein. The table includes under 200,000 distinct CDR3 sequences, roughly 90% detected once. Source material: CD4+ T cells from PBMCs. Every receptor here comes from a human donor with Susac syndrome.

V and J are TRBV9 and TRBJ1-2; D call uncertain. The V end lost 0 bases, the J end lost 7 bases, and 10 bases lay between the germline ends. Germline V CDR1 and CDR2: SGDLS, YYNGEE. The CDR3 consists of 13 residues. The CDR3 bases are TGTGCCAGCAGCGTAGGGGGATTACGTGGCTACACCTTC. It translates to CASSVGGLRGYTF.

J is TRBJ1-5 and V is TRBV7-2; D not resolved. Trimming pared 1 base from V and 8 bases from J, leaving 15 bases between. This CDR3 is 15 amino acids long. Per the germline V gene, CDR1 is SGHTA and CDR2 is FQGNSA. The CDR3 region is CASSLGLGPPEPQHF. CDR3 nucleotides: TGTGCCAGCAGCTTAGGGTTAGGACCACCGGAGCCCCAGCATTTT.

This rearrangement joins TRBV5-1 to TRBJ2-1, with 9 nucleotides matching TRBD2. CDR1 SGHRS and CDR2 YFSETQ come from the germline V gene. With 4 bases clipped from V and 4 bases from J, the junction kept 27 bases outside the gene matches. This CDR3 comprises 22 residues. The CDR3 DNA reads TGCGCCAGCAGCCCGCTTCCTCGGGAAATCCTAAAGCTAGCGGGAACATACAATGAGCAGTTCTTC. Translated, it gives CASSPLPREILKLAGTYNEQFF. Drawing the rest from reference TRBV5-1 and TRBJ2-1, the complete variable domain is KAGVTQTPRYLIKTRGQQVTLSCSPISGHRSVSWYQQTPGQGLQFLFEYFSETQRNKGNFPGRFSGRQFSNSRSEMNVSTLELGDSALYLCASSPLPREILKLAGTYNEQFFGPGTRLTVL.

This clonotype was recorded a few times. CDR3 DNA sequence: TGTGCCAGCAGACCGGGACTAGCTTACAATGAGCAGTTCTTC. Amino acids: CASRPGLAYNEQFF. The V call is TRBV25-1, the J call TRBJ2-1, with 9 positions matching TRBD2. The germline V gene has CDR1 MGHDK and CDR2 SYGVNS. CDR3 length: 14 amino acids. V shed 6 bases, J shed 4 bases, and the junction held 4 bases outside the gene matches.

The J gene is TRBJ2-3, the V gene TRBV5-1, with D unclear. The CDR3 runs 15 residues. Germline CDR1 and CDR2: SGHRS and YFSETQ. V was trimmed by 0 bases and J by 0 bases, leaving 8 bases between them. The CDR3 bases are TGCGCCAGCAGCTTGGACACCGCTAGCACAGATACGCAGTATTTT. It yields the protein CASSLDTASTDTQYF.

The sample holds one count of this clonotype. The chain links TRBV5-6 to TRBJ2-7; tentatively, D is TRBD1 or TRBD2 (5 bases each). The CDR3 spans 14 residues. With 0 bases removed from V and 1 base from J, the gap between germline ends came to 8 bases. CDR1 and CDR2 from the germline V gene are SGHDT and YYEEEE. In DNA, the CDR3 is TGTGCCAGCAGCTTGGTAGGGGAGTCCTACGAGCAGTACTTC. Protein sequence: CASSLVGESYEQYF.

The J gene is TRBJ1-2, the V gene TRBV7-8; TRBD1 aligns across 9 bases. Germline V lookup: CDR1 SGHVS, CDR2 FQNEAQ. After removal of 1 base from V and 5 bases from J, the junction contained 5 bases not matched to a gene. CDR3 length equals 15 residues. DNA for the CDR3: TGTGCCAGCAGCTTAGTGGGACAGGGAGAGTATGGCTACACCTTC. Translated: CASSLVGQGEYGYTF.

The chain employs TRBV6-5 and TRBJ1-5; TRBD1 matches 10 bases. With 6 bases clipped from V and 7 bases from J, the junction kept 6 bases outside the gene matches. The CDR3 totals 14 residues. Looked up from germline, CDR1 is MNHEY and CDR2 is SVGAGI. This CDR3 reads CASSPTGGRQPQHF. In DNA form, the CDR3 reads TGTGCCAGCAGCCCGACAGGGGGCCGGCAGCCCCAGCATTTT.

This clonotype was picked up one time. The chain is built from TRBV5-1 and TRBJ1-6; tentatively, D is TRBD1 (5 bases). Germline-derived CDR1 and CDR2 are SGHRS and YFSETQ. Trimming left V 1 base short and J 7 bases short, with 15 bases between. The CDR3 length is 16 residues. Here the CDR3 reads CASSLRFDSKNSPLHF. Written as DNA, the CDR3 is TGCGCCAGCAGCTTGAGGTTTGACAGCAAAAATTCACCCCTCCACTTT.

The rearrangement links TRBV19 to TRBJ2-2; D is ambiguous. CDR3 size: 13 residues. Trimming left V 7 bases short and J 4 bases short, with 10 bases between. Germline lookup yields CDR1 LNHDA and CDR2 SQIVND (reference sequence). Written as DNA, the CDR3 is TGTGCCAGTAAAACAGTAGTCACCGGGGAGCTGTTTTTT. The encoded protein is CASKTVVTGELFF.

This chain uses TRBV3-1 with TRBJ1-1; tentative D call: TRBD1 (6 bases). Trimming took 8 bases from V and 4 from J, leaving 20 bases between them. There are 15 residues in the CDR3. From germline, CDR1 is LGHDT and CDR2 YNNKEL (reference sequence). This chain's CDR3 is CASHFQGRGITEAFF. For the CDR3, the DNA is TGTGCCAGCCACTTCCAGGGGCGCGGGATCACTGAAGCTTTCTTT.

The chain is built from TRBV3-1 and TRBJ2-7; 8 bases match TRBD2. The CDR3 length is 15 residues. V dropped 0 bases and J dropped 6; count of bases not matched to a gene: 7. The germline V gene has CDR1 LGHDT and CDR2 YNNKEL (reference sequence). CDR3 region: CASSQDSAGAGEQYF. DNA for the CDR3: TGTGCCAGCAGCCAAGATTCAGCGGGGGCAGGCGAGCAGTACTTC.